This T cell receptor (beta chain) was sequenced in a study of cytotoxic CD8 clonotypes in ibrutinib-treated CLL. As regards this clone: Antigen unknown.

The study's findings and limits: Baseline levels were approached again at progression, after clonality had risen at ibrutinib response. There were few public clonotypes, and on treatment they contracted or stayed stable.

Extraction of 1.5 to 2.5 micrograms of genomic DNA from cryopreserved PBMCs supplied material for TCR beta libraries. There are 16 residues in the CDR3. Germline V gives CDR1 SNHLY, CDR2 FYNNEI. Trimming cost V 3 bases and J 5 bases; bases outside gene matches: 5. A 1 in 200,000 to 1 in 1 million T cell depth was the sequencing target. Some clones are missing from TCRdb's copy, which holds only in-frame ones; the method was immunoSEQ multiplex PCR. The sample has some 130,000 clones; 76% are singletons. Here the sequenced sample was PBMCs, taken after 24 months of ibrutinib treatment. The clonotype comes from a human donor with chronic lymphocytic leukemia. The chain has TRBV2 and TRBJ2-5; 14 bases are a match to TRBD2. This CDR3 is CASSDGLAGGGETQYF. In DNA form, the CDR3 reads TGTGCCAGCAGTGACGGACTAGCGGGAGGTGGGGAGACCCAGTACTTC.